Listed below are T cell receptor beta chains from one sample, sequenced in a study of T cell changes during pregnancy in multiple sclerosis. Repertoires were generated with immunoSEQ multiplex PCR, while TCRdb's copy carries only in-frame clones and drops some. This sample has around 80,000 clones, with nearly 95% found just once. The input for sequencing was peripheral blood, taken in the second trimester of pregnancy. Receptors were obtained from a female donor in good health, enrolled as a control in a pregnancy study. Each CDR3 is given with its conserved first and last residue. D genes are given only for firm matches.

D: .; V: TRBV5-1; J: TRBJ2-7; CDR3: CASSLALTGGAYEQYF; DNA: TGCGCCAGCAGCTTGGCCCTGACAGGCGGAGCCTACGAGCAGTACTTC
D: TRBD2; V: TRBV10-3; J: TRBJ2-1; CDR3: CAISESGLAGNNEQFF; DNA: TGTGCCATCAGTGAGTCTGGCCTAGCGGGCAACAATGAGCAGTTCTTC
D: .; V: TRBV19; J: TRBJ2-3; CDR3: CASSKNRITDTQYF; DNA: TGTGCCAGTAGTAAAAACAGAATCACAGATACGCAGTATTTT
D: TRBD2; V: TRBV15; J: TRBJ2-1; CDR3: CATSKETSGRYNEQFF; DNA: TGTGCCACCAGCAAGGAGACTAGCGGGAGGTACAATGAGCAGTTCTTC
D: .; V: TRBV5-1; J: TRBJ2-1; CDR3: CASSWTVTGSSVEQFF; DNA: TGCGCCAGCAGCTGGACCGTGACAGGATCTAGTGTTGAGCAGTTCTTC
D: TRBD2; V: TRBV28; J: TRBJ2-3; CDR3: CASRPLLGLAGGPGADTQYF; DNA: TGTGCCAGCAGGCCTTTATTGGGGCTAGCGGGAGGGCCGGGCGCAGATACGCAGTATTTT
D: .; V: TRBV6-5; J: TRBJ1-1; CDR3: CASGRYTEAFF; DNA: TGTGCCAGCGGCCGCTACACTGAAGCTTTCTTT
D: TRBD1; V: TRBV7-2; J: TRBJ2-7; CDR3: CASSLDRGSYEQYF; DNA: TGTGCCAGCAGCTTAGACAGGGGGTCCTACGAGCAGTACTTC
D: .; V: TRBV19; J: TRBJ2-1; CDR3: CASRRGSSYNEQFF; DNA: TGTGCCAGTAGGCGGGGAAGCTCCTACAATGAGCAGTTCTTC
D: .; V: TRBV27; J: TRBJ2-3; CDR3: CASSSGVFTDTQYF; DNA: TGTGCCAGCAGTTCAGGGGTGTTCACAGATACGCAGTATTTT
D: TRBD2; V: TRBV28; J: TRBJ2-1; CDR3: CASSSTSGKGREQFF; DNA: TGTGCCAGCAGTTCGACTAGCGGAAAAGGGAGGGAGCAGTTCTTC
D: .; V: TRBV2; J: TRBJ2-7; CDR3: CASSEGRGREDEQYF; DNA: TGTGCCAGCAGTGAAGGGAGGGGGCGGGAGGACGAGCAGTACTTC
D: .; V: TRBV5-6; J: TRBJ2-1; CDR3: CASSSPPQGYNEQFF; DNA: TGTGCCAGCAGCAGCCCCCCACAGGGATATAATGAGCAGTTCTTC
D: TRBD2; V: TRBV15; J: TRBJ2-5; CDR3: CATSPGTIDQETQYF; DNA: TGTGCCACCTCCCCCGGGACTATCGACCAAGAGACCCAGTACTTC